Listed below are T cell receptor beta chains from one sample, sequenced in a study of early T cells in non-severe SARS-CoV-2 infection. In TCRdb, the 5' RACE reads were re-called with MiXCR into one record per CDR3 protein. The table includes 85,000 to 100,000 distinct CDR3 sequences, approximately 10% detected once. Sequencing was carried out using whole blood. These receptors were obtained from an adult who was a healthcare worker with PCR-confirmed SARS-CoV-2 infection or an uninfected control (not recorded which). Both conserved end residues are trimmed from each CDR3. The listing skips clone size in some rows; elsewhere it reads once, few, many or a size class.

clone size: few; V gene: TRBV9; J gene: TRBJ2-1; CDR3 protein: ASSVEIGLAGPHF
clone size: NA; V gene: TRBV2; J gene: TRBJ2-1; CDR3 protein: ASSAGLDNEQF
clone size: NA; V gene: TRBV7-8; J gene: TRBJ1-2; CDR3 protein: ASSLKAPYGYT
clone size: NA; V gene: TRBV5-6; J gene: TRBJ1-4; CDR3 protein: ASSSLSPTDPAENEKLF
clone size: few; V gene: TRBV28; J gene: TRBJ2-7; CDR3 protein: ASTLGGVAYEQY
clone size: NA; V gene: TRBV5-1; J gene: TRBJ2-7; CDR3 protein: ASSPGGAKDEQY
clone size: few; V gene: TRBV7-3; J gene: TRBJ2-1; CDR3 protein: ASKPDRTYNEQF
clone size: many; V gene: TRBV5-1; J gene: TRBJ2-1; CDR3 protein: ASSFQGEGNEQF
clone size: many; V gene: TRBV6-5; J gene: TRBJ1-2; CDR3 protein: ASSQEGTGGRGYT
clone size: NA; V gene: TRBV18; J gene: TRBJ1-5; CDR3 protein: ASSPRTGPLSNQPQH
clone size: many; V gene: TRBV29-1; J gene: TRBJ2-7; CDR3 protein: SVERPRRTGGYEQY
clone size: many; V gene: TRBV7-9; J gene: TRBJ1-1; CDR3 protein: ASSYRDSEAF
clone size: few; V gene: TRBV12-3/TRBV12-4; J gene: TRBJ1-1; CDR3 protein: ASTLGGHEAF
clone size: many; V gene: TRBV20-1; J gene: TRBJ1-5; CDR3 protein: SARSPGSEGNQPQH
clone size: many; V gene: TRBV29-1; J gene: TRBJ2-7; CDR3 protein: SVIRGLNYEQY
clone size: few; V gene: TRBV27; J gene: TRBJ1-2; CDR3 protein: ASSLYGGSYGYT
clone size: many; V gene: TRBV18; J gene: TRBJ2-6; CDR3 protein: ASSPDWTGANVLT
clone size: NA; V gene: TRBV3-1; J gene: TRBJ2-1; CDR3 protein: ASSQDALAGTYNEQF